These 30 T cell receptor beta chains share one sample of origin, sequenced in a study of T cell responses to AZD1222 COVID-19 vaccine. The table came from immunoSEQ multiplex PCR; TCRdb's copy has only in-frame clones and leaves some out. The sample includes roughly 160,000 clones, 93% seen only once; the top ten take 0.9%. The input for sequencing was peripheral blood, taken on day 0 of AZD1222 vaccination. Source of these receptors: an adult in good health.

In its sample, this clone was seen once. In the same sample, other DNA sequences code for this CDR3. The rearrangement uses TRBV5-1 and TRBJ1-1; D is unclear. The germline gives CDR1 SGHRS, CDR2 YFSETQ. The CDR3 consists of 13 residues. The ends were cut back, 4 bases at V and 0 bases at J, with 7 bases in the middle. This chain's CDR3 is CASSLGLNTEAFF. Here the CDR3 DNA reads TGCGCCAGCAGCCTGGGCCTGAACACTGAAGCTTTCTTT.

The chain joins TRBV2 to TRBJ1-1; 7 bases are a match to TRBD1. Germline V CDR1 and CDR2: SNHLY, FYNNEI. Trimming removed 5 bases from V and 1 base from J; junction bases left unmatched: 4. The CDR3 consists of 14 residues. Here the CDR3 DNA reads TGTGCCAGCAGTAAACAGGGGAGGAACACTGAAGCTTTCTTT. This codes for CASSKQGRNTEAFF.

This clone was detected once. The chain employs TRBV30 and TRBJ2-2, with 10 positions matching TRBD2. Germline V gene data show CDR1 as GTSNPN and CDR2 as SVGIG (reference sequence). The CDR3 contains 15 residues. V trimming: 1 base; J trimming: 7 bases; junction bases outside the gene matches: 6. For the CDR3, the DNA is TGTGCCTGGAGTGGAGCGGGGGGGCCTTACGGGGAGCTGTTTTTT. Translated: CAWSGAGGPYGELFF.

The rearrangement joins TRBV29-1 to TRBJ2-7; D is unresolved. Germline V gene sequence: CDR1 SQVTM, CDR2 ANQGSEA. The CDR3 is made up of 11 amino acids. V was clipped by 4 bases and J by 3 bases, with 7 bases between them. Here the CDR3 DNA reads TGCAGCGTTGGGGGATACTACGAGCAGTACTTC. Its translation: CSVGGYYEQYF.

The chain couples TRBV10-1 to TRBJ2-3; D is uncertain. CDR1 is WNHNN and CDR2 is SYGVQD in the germline V gene (reference sequence). CDR3 length: 15 residues. V was cut by 5 bases and J by 2 bases, with 14 bases left in between. The CDR3 reads CASSHGPDDTDTQYF. The CDR3 nucleotides read TGCGCCAGCAGTCACGGACCGGACGACACAGATACGCAGTATTTT.

The genes are TRBV4-1 and TRBJ2-7; 7 nucleotides line up with TRBD1. V gave up 6 bases and J gave up 4 bases; unmatched junction bases: 12. CDR1 is MGHRA and CDR2 is YSYEKL in the germline V gene. The CDR3 has 15 amino acids. The CDR3 coding sequence is TGCGCCAGCAGTCAGGAAAGGGGGCCCGCATACGAGCAGTACTTC. Its protein product is CASSQERGPAYEQYF.

The chain joins TRBV27 to TRBJ2-7; possibly TRBD2 for D (6 bases). The CDR3 has 16 residues. Looked up from germline, CDR1 is MNHEY and CDR2 is SMNVEV (reference sequence). Trimming shortened V by 0 bases and J by 0 bases, and 12 bases separated the two germline ends. CDR3 sequence (DNA): TGTGCCAGCAGTTTATCATCCGGGGGACTCTCCTACGAGCAGTACTTC. This codes for CASSLSSGGLSYEQYF.

The chain joins TRBV4-1 to TRBJ1-3; TRBD1 might be the D (6 bases). This CDR3 spans 17 amino acids. The V end was cut by 1 base, the J end by 2 bases, with 15 bases between. The germline gives CDR1 MGHRA, CDR2 YSYEKL. The DNA for the CDR3 is TGCGCCAGCAGCCAAGGGCGCACAGGGTGGGCTGGAAACACCATATATTTT. It is translated as CASSQGRTGWAGNTIYF.

This clone appeared a single time. This sequence joins TRBV5-1 and TRBJ1-1, with a weak D call TRBD1 (5 bases). V lost 6 bases, J lost 3 bases, and 15 bases lay in between. Germline CDR1 and CDR2: SGHRS and YFSETQ. This CDR3 has 14 amino acids. Here the CDR3 reads CASTRTLGDTEAFF. In DNA form, the CDR3 reads TGCGCCAGCACCCGGACACTCGGGGACACTGAAGCTTTCTTT. Full variable domain (rest looked up from reference TRBV5-1 and TRBJ1-1): KAGVTQTPRYLIKTRGQQVTLSCSPISGHRSVSWYQQTPGQGLQFLFEYFSETQRNKGNFPGRFSGRQFSNSRSEMNVSTLELGDSALYLCASTRTLGDTEAFFGQGTRLTVV.

In this sample, this clone turned up once. Sequence at one end of the junction differs from germline and may be a read error. This rearrangement joins TRBV7-7 to TRBJ1-5; TRBD1 aligns across 7 bases. The CDR3 has 16 residues. Germline V gene sequence: CDR1 SSHAT, CDR2 FNYEAQ (reference sequence). CDR3 in amino acids: CASSLRDSLSNQPQHF. CDR3 coding DNA: TGTGCTAGCAGCTTAAGGGACAGTTTAAGCAATCAGCCCCAGCATTTT.

This chain uses TRBV7-9 with TRBJ2-3; the D is unclear. Germline CDR1 SEHNR, CDR2 FQNEAQ (reference sequence). This CDR3 has 14 amino acids. V lost 1 base to trimming and J lost 3 bases, with 8 bases between them. CDR3 residues: CASSLDPATDTQYF. The DNA of the CDR3 is TGTGCCAGCAGCTTAGACCCAGCGACAGATACGCAGTATTTT.

The chain combines TRBV15 with TRBJ2-1; 8 bases line up with TRBD1. With V trimmed by 0 bases and J by 6 bases, 4 bases remained unmatched. Germline V gene lookup returns CDR1 LNHNV and CDR2 YYDKDF (reference sequence). This CDR3 is built from 15 residues. In nucleotides, the CDR3 is TGTGCCACCAGCAGAGATCCAGACAGGGGCAATGAGCAGTTCTTC. Its protein is CATSRDPDRGNEQFF.

The rearrangement links TRBV4-1 to TRBJ1-1; 8 nucleotides match TRBD1. Losses at the gene ends were 4 bases for V and 2 bases for J; bases not matched to a gene: 12. Germline CDR1 and CDR2: MGHRA and YSYEKL. The CDR3 extends over 17 amino acids. The CDR3 loop is CASSRAGTGLKNTEAFF. The CDR3 region has the DNA TGCGCCAGCAGCCGAGCCGGGACAGGCCTAAAAAACACTGAAGCTTTCTTT.

The CDR3 bases are TGCGCCAGCAGCTGGGCCACTAGTTTTCGCGATGAGCAGTTCTTC. Its protein product is CASSWATSFRDEQFF. This sequence joins TRBV5-1 and TRBJ2-1, with D perhaps matching TRBD2 (5 bases). The germline gives CDR1 SGHRS, CDR2 YFSETQ. The CDR3 loop spans 15 amino acids. The V and J ends lost 3 bases and 8 bases respectively, with 18 bases between them. The full variable domain, with the rest looked up from reference TRBV5-1 and TRBJ2-1, is KAGVTQTPRYLIKTRGQQVTLSCSPISGHRSVSWYQQTPGQGLQFLFEYFSETQRNKGNFPGRFSGRQFSNSRSEMNVSTLELGDSALYLCASSWATSFRDEQFFGPGTRLTVL.

This clone occurred once. The chain links TRBV18 to TRBJ1-1, with 9 nucleotides matching TRBD1. The trim removed 4 bases at V and 6 bases at J, leaving 9 bases unmatched. CDR1 is KGHSH, CDR2 LQKENI, per germline. The CDR3 runs to 15 residues. Here the CDR3 DNA reads TGTGCCAGCTCACTACAAGGGACAGGGACGGCTGAAGCTTTCTTT. Its protein is CASSLQGTGTAEAFF.

The genes are TRBV7-9 and TRBJ1-2; possible D gene TRBD1, 6 bases. The length of the CDR3 is 14 residues. CDR1 and CDR2 from the germline V gene are SEHNR and FQNEAQ (reference sequence). V was trimmed by 10 bases and J by 8 bases, leaving 23 bases between them. The CDR3 sequence: CATGDTPYGQGYTF. The CDR3 DNA follows: TGTGCCACCGGAGATACACCCTACGGACAGGGCTACACCTTC.

The chain links TRBV6-5 to TRBJ2-1, with D perhaps being TRBD1 or TRBD2 (5 bases each). V lost 7 bases, J lost 8 bases, and 21 bases lay in between. CDR3 length equals 15 residues. CDR1 is MNHEY and CDR2 is SVGAGI in the germline V gene. The CDR3 region is CASTSGAHLGDEQFF. The DNA for the CDR3 is TGTGCCAGCACGTCCGGGGCCCACTTGGGCGATGAGCAGTTCTTC.

Details on this clone: At one of its ends the junction is not consistent with the germline gene, which may arise from a read error. The rearrangement joins TRBV15 to TRBJ1-1, with D unresolved. CDR3 length equals 14 residues. From germline, CDR1 is LNHNV and CDR2 YYDKDF (reference sequence). The CDR3: CATSRVDGNTEAFF. CDR3 DNA sequence: TGTGCCACCAGCAGGGTCGACGGGAACACTGAGGCTTTCTTT.

This chain connects TRBV6-5 to TRBJ1-5; possibly TRBD1 for D (5 bases). V shed 7 bases and J shed 6 bases, with 19 bases lying between them. The V gene's germline CDR1 is MNHEY and CDR2 SVGAGI. This CDR3 region has 15 residues. The CDR3 nucleotides are TGTGCCAGCACCGAGGGGTCCGGGTTCGCTCAGCCCCAGCATTTT. Translation gives CASTEGSGFAQPQHF.

In this sample, this clone turned up once. CDR3 amino acids: CASKVGTGWLQNSPLHF. The CDR3 DNA follows: TGCGCCAGTAAGGTGGGGACAGGGTGGCTTCAGAATTCACCCCTCCACTTT. The rearrangement uses TRBV4-1 and TRBJ1-6; 9 nucleotides align to TRBD1. The V gene end was trimmed by 9 bases and the J gene end by 7 bases; junction bases not matched to a gene: 16. CDR3 size: 17 residues. Germline assignment: CDR1 MGHRA and CDR2 YSYEKL.

The V call is TRBV6-5, the J call TRBJ2-7; D may correspond to TRBD1 or TRBD2 (5 bases each). This CDR3 comprises 15 residues. Trimming shortened V by 6 bases and J by 1 base, and 16 bases separated the two germline ends. CDR1 and CDR2 (germline): MNHEY, SVGAGI. The chain's CDR3 is CASRTPGRFSYEQYF. The CDR3, as DNA: TGTGCCAGCAGAACACCGGGACGGTTTTCCTACGAGCAGTACTTC.

V is TRBV5-1 and J is TRBJ1-2; D ambiguous. Looked up from germline, CDR1 is SGHRS and CDR2 is YFSETQ. The germline V and J ends were trimmed by 0 bases and 4 bases, with 16 bases remaining between them. The CDR3 spans 16 residues. The CDR3: CASSLAGEVAAYGYTF. The CDR3 region has the DNA TGCGCCAGCAGCTTGGCCGGGGAGGTTGCGGCCTATGGCTACACCTTC.

The chain employs TRBV7-8 and TRBJ1-4; 7 nucleotides match TRBD1. There are 17 residues in the CDR3. The germline CDR1 and CDR2 sequences are SGHVS and FQNEAQ. V was pared by 2 bases and J by 7 bases, with 13 bases of the junction left unmatched. CDR3 bases: TGTGCCAGCAGCTTACCAGCCGAGGGGGCGCGGAGTGAAAAACTGTTTTTT. Amino acids: CASSLPAEGARSEKLFF.

The rearrangement uses TRBV6-5 and TRBJ1-1, with no clear D. The V end was cut by 2 bases, the J end by 12 bases, with 19 bases between. The CDR3 covers 14 residues. CDR1 and CDR2 from the germline V gene are MNHEY and SVGAGI. The CDR3 loop reads CASSYTTNVGEPFF. The CDR3, as DNA: TGTGCCAGCAGTTACACGACTAACGTGGGCGAACCTTTCTTT.

The V and J genes are TRBV19 and TRBJ2-1, with unresolved D. The V end lost 5 bases, the J end lost 9 bases, and 14 bases lay between the germline ends. The V gene's germline CDR1 is LNHDA and CDR2 SQIVND (reference sequence). CDR3 length: 13 residues. The CDR3 sequence: CASSVHLTREQFF. In DNA, the CDR3 is TGTGCCAGTAGTGTACACCTGACTCGTGAGCAGTTCTTC.

Details on this clone: An end of the junction differs from the germline gene, which may be a read error. The chain employs TRBV18 and TRBJ1-3, with 9 bases lining up with TRBD1. The CDR3 has 15 amino acids. Germline CDR1 is KGHSH and CDR2 is LQKENI. In nucleotides, the CDR3 is TGTGCCAGCTCACCATCCGGGGACAGGGTTCTCGGACACCTTTTT. Its protein is CASSPSGDRVLGHLF. Full variable domain (rest looked up from reference TRBV18 and TRBJ1-3): NAGVMQNPRHLVRRRGQEARLRCSPMKGHSHVYWYRQLPEEGLKFMVYLQKENIIDESGMPKERFSAEFPKEGPSILRIQQVVRGDSAAYFCASSPSGDRVLGHLFGEGSWLTVV.

CDR3 residues: CASSPTGGVVETQYF. CDR3 DNA: TGTGCCAGCAGCCCTACAGGGGGCGTTGTAGAGACCCAGTACTTC. The rearrangement uses TRBV7-2 and TRBJ2-5; 9 positions match TRBD1. With V trimmed by 5 bases and J by 4 bases, 8 bases remained unmatched. The CDR3 has 15 amino acids. The germline V gene has CDR1 SGHTA and CDR2 FQGNSA.

In nucleotides, the CDR3 is TGTGCCAGCAGTGAAGGGGACAGGGCCGCTGAAAAACTGTTTTTT. It specifies CASSEGDRAAEKLFF. This chain connects TRBV6-1 to TRBJ1-4, with 9 bases that match TRBD1. Germline loops: CDR1 MNHNS, CDR2 SASEGT. There are 15 residues in the CDR3. The V segment lost 1 base and the J segment 7 bases; nucleotides outside the gene matches: 4.

This rearrangement joins TRBV28 to TRBJ2-2; D is undetermined. There are 13 residues in the CDR3. V was trimmed by 3 bases and J by 2 bases, leaving 4 bases between them. The germline CDR1 and CDR2 sequences are MDHEN and SYDVKM. CDR3 in DNA: TGTGCCAGCAGTTTTCAAAACACCGGGGAGCTGTTTTTT. This encodes CASSFQNTGELFF.

This sequence joins TRBV2 and TRBJ1-6; possibly TRBD1 for D (6 bases). CDR3 length: 17 residues. The V gene lost 5 bases and the J gene lost 0 bases, with 14 bases spanning the gap. Germline V gene data show CDR1 as SNHLY and CDR2 as FYNNEI. CDR3 in DNA: TGTGCCAGCAGTTCGGCGGGACAAAGCTCCTATAATTCACCCCTCCACTTT. This encodes CASSSAGQSSYNSPLHF.